Below, 18 T cell receptor beta chains from the same sample are listed, as sequenced in a study of control samples from healthy donors and cancer patients. Profiling relied on immunoSEQ multiplex PCR, and the TCRdb table lists in-frame clones only, not all of them. The sample consists of roughly 95,000 clones, roughly 92% of them appearing once. The source material was blood. All receptors derive from a human donor in good health. The donor label of this sample is uncertain.

This sequence joins TRBV6-1 and TRBJ1-5; unclear D gene. Germline V gene sequence: CDR1 MNHNS, CDR2 SASEGT. The V and J ends lost 1 base and 0 bases respectively, with 10 bases between them. The CDR3 loop spans 16 amino acids. CDR3 sequence (DNA): TGTGCCAGCAGTGAAGAGGCAGTCATTAGCAATCAGCCCCAGCATTTT. Its translation is CASSEEAVISNQPQHF.

The chain recombines TRBV29-1 with TRBJ2-3; 8 bases agree with TRBD2. Germline lookup yields CDR1 SQVTM and CDR2 ANQGSEA. The V and J ends lost 5 bases and 2 bases, in that order; junction bases with no gene match: 9. The CDR3 has 15 residues. CDR3 in DNA: TGCAGCGTTTTCATAGCGGGGCGATTCACAGATACGCAGTATTTT. Protein product: CSVFIAGRFTDTQYF.

The rearrangement uses TRBV19 and TRBJ2-2, with TRBD2 matching 10 bases. Trimming took 5 bases from V and 0 from J; bases not matched to a gene: 3. The CDR3 has 16 residues. CDR1 is LNHDA and CDR2 is SQIVND in the germline V gene (reference sequence). Here the CDR3 reads CASSRLAGANTGELFF. The CDR3 DNA is TGTGCCAGTAGTCGTCTAGCGGGGGCGAACACCGGGGAGCTGTTTTTT.

This chain links TRBV6-5 with TRBJ2-6; D gene ambiguous. Germline V gene lookup returns CDR1 MNHEY and CDR2 SVGAGI. The CDR3 extends over 15 amino acids. Trimming removed 4 bases from V and 1 base from J, with 8 bases in between. Written as DNA, the CDR3 is TGTGCCAGCAGTTTAGACCCTTCTGGGGCCAACGTCCTGACTTTC. Translating it yields CASSLDPSGANVLTF.

The V and J genes are TRBV5-5 and TRBJ2-5; no definite D call. Trimming removed 3 bases at V and 2 bases at J, with 11 bases between. This CDR3 region has 14 residues. From germline, CDR1 is SGHKS and CDR2 YYEKEE (reference sequence). CDR3 sequence (DNA): TGTGCCAGCAGCTCGGGTCAGGATCAAGAGACCCAGTACTTC. The encoded protein is CASSSGQDQETQYF.

The chain couples TRBV7-2 to TRBJ1-1; TRBD1 matches 7 bases. CDR1 and CDR2 from the germline V gene are SGHTA and FQGNSA. This CDR3 has 15 residues. V was clipped by 2 bases and J by 5 bases; unmatched bases: 8. CDR3 DNA: TGTGCCAGCAGCTTATTGGCAGGGGGAAGAACTGAAGCTTTCTTT. Encoded protein: CASSLLAGGRTEAFF.

This chain joins TRBV5-1 and TRBJ2-7; D remains unclear. The germline V and J ends were trimmed by 6 bases and 1 base, with 11 bases remaining between them. This CDR3 region has 13 residues. CDR1 SGHRS and CDR2 YFSETQ come from the germline V gene. The CDR3 loop reads CASNPPSSYEQYF. CDR3 sequence (DNA): TGCGCCAGCAATCCTCCCAGTTCCTACGAGCAGTACTTC.

This clone was observed a single time. Other nucleotide sequences in the sample specify the same CDR3. The chain has TRBV9 and TRBJ1-1, with unresolved D. Trimming removed 0 bases at V and 1 base at J, with 7 bases between. In germline, CDR1 is SGDLS, CDR2 YYNGEE. This CDR3 comprises 14 residues. The CDR3 protein is CASSVDSANTEAFF. DNA for the CDR3: TGTGCCAGCAGCGTAGACTCGGCGAACACTGAAGCTTTCTTT.

This clone was counted a single time. V and J are TRBV5-4 and TRBJ2-1; D could derive from TRBD1 or TRBD2 (5 bases each). The CDR3 has 15 amino acids. Germline V gene sequence: CDR1 SGHNT, CDR2 YYREEE (reference sequence). V was clipped by 2 bases and J by 5 bases, with 14 bases between them. The CDR3 sequence: CASSFRDHVDNEQFF. CDR3 bases: TGTGCCAGCAGCTTCCGGGACCACGTCGACAATGAGCAGTTCTTC.

CDR3 nucleotides: TGCGCCAGCAGCTTACGACTAGCGGACAATGAGCAGTTCTTC. Translated: CASSLRLADNEQFF. This chain uses TRBV5-1 with TRBJ2-1; 9 positions match TRBD2. J gave up 5 bases and V 2 bases, and 2 bases lay outside the gene matches. There are 14 residues in the CDR3. Germline loops: CDR1 SGHRS, CDR2 YFSETQ.

The V gene is TRBV19, the J gene TRBJ2-3; TRBD2 is a possible D gene (7 bases). Per germline, CDR1 LNHDA and CDR2 SQIVND (reference sequence). The CDR3 is made up of 18 amino acids. Between the trimmed V and J ends, which lost 3 bases and 2 bases, there was a span of 21 bases. The CDR3 region is CASSIPGEGMSYTDTQYF. The CDR3 bases are TGTGCCAGTAGTATCCCAGGGGAGGGGATGAGTTACACAGATACGCAGTATTTT.

J is TRBJ1-3 and V is TRBV11-2; D may be TRBD1 (6 bases). Germline CDR1 is SGHAT and CDR2 is FQNNGV. Trimming pared 4 bases from V and 0 bases from J, leaving 16 bases between. The CDR3 length is 17 residues. CDR3 residues: CASSSPKDSLSGNTIYF. The CDR3 DNA is TGTGCCAGCAGCTCGCCCAAGGACAGCCTCTCTGGAAACACCATATATTTT.

This sequence joins TRBV28 and TRBJ1-2; no firm D call. Germline CDR1 is MDHEN and CDR2 is SYDVKM. The CDR3 length is 14 residues. Trimming took off 2 bases at V and 4 bases at J, with 11 bases between the two ends. The CDR3 nucleotides read TGTGCCAGCAGTTTAAAAACCCCCCCCTATGGCTACACCTTC. This translates into CASSLKTPPYGYTF.

This sequence joins TRBV19 and TRBJ1-2, with 7 positions matching TRBD1. This CDR3 is 12 amino acids long. The junction had 7 bases not matched to a gene; V was cut back by 9 bases and J by 6 bases. Germline V CDR1 and CDR2: LNHDA, SQIVND (reference sequence). CDR3 DNA sequence: TGTGCCAGCACCGACAGGGACCATGGCTACACCTTC. Translated, it gives CASTDRDHGYTF.

This chain links TRBV6-5 with TRBJ2-3; no reliable D call. Trimming removed 6 bases from V and 0 bases from J, with 4 bases in between. Germline V gene lookup returns CDR1 MNHEY and CDR2 SVGAGI. The CDR3 sequence is 12 residues long. The CDR3 region has the DNA TGTGCCAGCAGACCTAGCACAGATACGCAGTATTTT. It codes for CASRPSTDTQYF.

The chain couples TRBV18 to TRBJ2-1, with D possibly being TRBD1 or TRBD2 (5 bases each). Trimming cost V 3 bases and J 12 bases, with 21 bases left between them. The CDR3 loop spans 15 amino acids. Germline V gene sequence: CDR1 KGHSH, CDR2 LQKENI. For the CDR3, the DNA is TGTGCCAGCTCACCGGGTGGGGACCTTTCTTTGGGGCAGTTCTTC. Translating it yields CASSPGGDLSLGQFF.

The V and J genes are TRBV4-1 and TRBJ2-7, with 9 bases matching TRBD1. V shed 3 bases and J 3 bases; nucleotides not matched to a gene: 12. CDR1 and CDR2 from the germline V gene are MGHRA and YSYEKL. CDR3 length equals 17 residues. The CDR3 region is CASSHETGGTGNYEQYF. The CDR3 coding sequence is TGCGCCAGCAGCCATGAAACCGGCGGGACAGGGAACTACGAGCAGTACTTC.

The rearrangement uses TRBV6-4 and TRBJ1-2; 10 bases fit TRBD1. V shed 11 bases, J shed 5 bases, and the junction held 14 bases outside the gene matches. CDR3 length equals 15 residues. Looked up from germline, CDR1 is MRHNA and CDR2 is SNTAGT. The CDR3 nucleotides read TGTGCCCCCCAAACCCGGGACAGGGGTATATATGGCTACACCTTC. It translates to CAPQTRDRGIYGYTF.